These T cell receptor beta chains were read from a single sample in a study of blood T cell repertoires in COVID-19. Sequenced by immunoSEQ multiplex PCR; TCRdb stores in-frame clones only, minus some. The table records about 110,000 clones, less than 75% of them present only once. The sample was peripheral blood. The receptors were sampled from a woman between 40 and 50 years old with acute or convalescent COVID-19. Both conserved end residues are part of each CDR3. D genes are given only for firm matches. Clone size is given for some rows only: seen once, a few or many times, or a class if the clone is expanded.

v_call	j_call	d_call	clone_size	cdr3_aa	cdr3_nt
TRBV7-9	TRBJ2-1	TRBD2	few	CASSSTSGAYNEQFF	TGTGCCAGCAGCTCGACTAGCGGGGCGTACAATGAGCAGTTCTTC
TRBV10-1	TRBJ2-5	TRBD2	.	CASSDTGGRETQYF	TGCGCCAGCAGTGATACGGGAGGGAGGGAGACCCAGTACTTC
TRBV11-2	TRBJ2-7	TRBD2	few	CAGLAATYEQYF	TGTGCCGGACTAGCGGCCACCTACGAGCAGTACTTC
TRBV11-2	TRBJ2-7	.	.	CASSSGRYYEQYF	TGTGCCAGCAGCTCTGGCAGGTACTACGAGCAGTACTTC
TRBV6-5	TRBJ2-5	TRBD2	few	CASSSTSLETQYF	TGTGCCAGCAGTTCGACTAGCTTAGAGACCCAGTACTTC
TRBV19	TRBJ2-3	TRBD2	few	CASSRQRGFTDTQYF	TGTGCCAGTTCCCGACAGCGGGGGTTCACAGATACGCAGTATTTT
TRBV2	TRBJ2-3	.	.	CASSEAGQKGTDTQYF	TGTGCCAGCAGTGAAGCTGGACAGAAGGGCACAGATACGCAGTATTTT
TRBV6-4	TRBJ2-3	TRBD2	few	CASSDQLAGGPDTQYF	TGTGCCAGCAGTGACCAGCTAGCGGGGGGGCCAGATACGCAGTATTTT
TRBV5-6	TRBJ2-2	.	few	CASSLPKDSSGELFF	TGTGCCAGCAGCCTTCCGAAGGACTCTTCCGGGGAGCTGTTTTTT
TRBV5-1	TRBJ1-1	.	once	CASSLETGNTEAFF	TGCGCCAGCAGCTTGGAGACAGGGAACACTGAAGCTTTCTTT
TRBV19	TRBJ2-7	.	.	CASRSHQGRYEQYF	TGTGCCAGTAGATCCCACCAGGGGCGGTACGAGCAGTACTTC
TRBV2	TRBJ2-7	TRBD1	few	CATATGEGFEQYF	TGTGCCACCGCGACAGGGGAAGGCTTTGAGCAGTACTTC
TRBV7-9	TRBJ1-1	.	.	CASSQGLGRTEAFF	TGTGCCAGCAGCCAGGGGCTCGGAAGGACTGAAGCTTTCTTT
TRBV28	TRBJ2-3	.	once	CASSLGTDRDSDTQYF	TGTGCCAGCAGTTTAGGAACAGACAGGGACTCAGATACGCAGTATTTT
TRBV3-1/TRBV3-2	TRBJ1-2	.	.	CASRDTAGYTF	TGTGCCAGCCGCGATACCGCGGGCTACACCTTC
TRBV9	TRBJ2-3	TRBD2	.	CASSAGGTSGGNTQYF	TGTGCCAGCAGCGCAGGTGGGACTAGCGGGGGAAATACGCAGTATTTT
TRBV3-1/TRBV3-2	TRBJ1-2	TRBD1	.	CASTNRGSYGYTF	TGTGCCAGCACTAACAGGGGCAGCTATGGCTACACCTTC
TRBV21-1	TRBJ1-5	.	few	CASPKRGRRGNQPQHF	TGTGCCAGCCCCAAAAGGGGGCGTAGGGGCAATCAGCCCCAGCATTTT
TRBV30	TRBJ1-6	TRBD1	.	CAWSGSGTANSPLHF	TGTGCCTGGAGTGGTTCGGGGACAGCTAATTCACCCCTCCACTTT
TRBV9	TRBJ1-4	.	.	CASSVRGEIDEKLFF	TGTGCCAGCAGCGTTCGGGGAGAAATTGATGAAAAACTGTTTTTT
TRBV5-6	TRBJ2-2	.	few	CASSLLTGTGELFF	TGTGCCAGCAGCTTGCTAACGGGCACCGGGGAGCTGTTTTTT
TRBV2	TRBJ2-5	TRBD1	.	CASNSLGQGAWETQYF	TGTGCCAGCAATAGCTTAGGGCAGGGGGCTTGGGAGACCCAGTACTTC
TRBV7-9	TRBJ2-7	TRBD1	.	CASTSPGQGNYEQYF	TGTGCCAGCACGTCCCCCGGACAGGGAAACTACGAGCAGTACTTC
TRBV4-1	TRBJ2-2	TRBD1	.	CASSHLGTGGNTGELFF	TGCGCCAGCAGCCACCTAGGGACAGGAGGGAACACCGGGGAGCTGTTTTTT
TRBV27	TRBJ2-1	.	.	CASRSGYNEQFF	TGTGCCAGCAGATCAGGGTACAATGAGCAGTTCTTC
TRBV7-6	TRBJ2-2	TRBD1	.	CASSLGQGDTGELFF	TGTGCCAGCAGCTTAGGACAGGGGGACACCGGGGAGCTGTTTTTT
TRBV11-2	TRBJ1-2	TRBD1	many	CASSLSPGGAGYTF	TGTGCCAGCAGCCTGAGTCCAGGGGGCGCGGGCTACACCTTC
TRBV18	TRBJ2-1	.	.	CASSPGQYNEQFF	TGTGCCAGCTCACCGGGGCAGTACAATGAGCAGTTCTTC
TRBV9	TRBJ1-4	.	.	CASSPGWAANEKLFF	TGTGCCAGCAGCCCTGGGTGGGCCGCTAATGAAAAACTGTTTTTT
TRBV6-5	TRBJ1-4	TRBD1	.	CASRSQGAVEKLFF	TGTGCCAGCAGGTCTCAGGGGGCGGTTGAAAAACTGTTTTTT
TRBV11-2	TRBJ2-5	.	.	CASSFNLAGGETQYF	TGTGCCAGCAGCTTTAATTTGGCCGGCGGGGAGACCCAGTACTTC
TRBV11-2	TRBJ1-3	.	.	CASSALGRSGNTIYF	TGTGCCAGCAGCGCGCTTGGGCGCTCTGGAAACACCATATATTTT
TRBV12-3/TRBV12-4	TRBJ1-2	.	many	CASSLGEQYGYTF	TGTGCCAGCAGTTTAGGAGAACAGTATGGCTACACCTTC
TRBV11-3	TRBJ2-3	.	.	CASSFGQGNTDTQYF	TGTGCCAGCAGCTTTGGTCAGGGGAACACAGATACGCAGTATTTT
TRBV24-1	TRBJ2-1	.	.	CATSDSGAYNEQFF	TGTGCCACCAGTGATTCCGGGGCCTACAATGAGCAGTTCTTC
TRBV6-1	TRBJ2-7	TRBD2	.	CASSEDSGGAYEQYF	TGTGCCAGCAGTGAAGATAGCGGGGGGGCCTACGAGCAGTACTTC
TRBV5-6	TRBJ2-5	.	few	CASSQVGEETQYF	TGTGCCAGCAGCCAGGTAGGGGAAGAGACCCAGTACTTC
TRBV10-3	TRBJ2-1	TRBD1	.	CAISTGGPNEQFF	TGTGCCATCAGTACAGGGGGGCCAAATGAGCAGTTCTTC
TRBV9	TRBJ2-1	.	few	CASSNYGGHSYNEQFF	TGTGCCAGCAGCAACTACGGGGGTCACTCCTACAATGAGCAGTTCTTC
TRBV6-6	TRBJ2-2	TRBD2	.	CASRILAGGIGELFF	TGTGCCAGCAGGATCCTAGCGGGGGGGATCGGGGAGCTGTTTTTT
TRBV4-1	TRBJ2-3	TRBD2	.	CASSQDKAGGASEDTQYF	TGCGCCAGCAGCCAAGACAAGGCCGGGGGGGCCTCCGAAGATACGCAGTATTTT
TRBV30	TRBJ1-4	TRBD1	many	CAWSDRTGATNEKLFF	TGTGCCTGGAGTGACCGGACAGGGGCAACTAATGAAAAACTGTTTTTT